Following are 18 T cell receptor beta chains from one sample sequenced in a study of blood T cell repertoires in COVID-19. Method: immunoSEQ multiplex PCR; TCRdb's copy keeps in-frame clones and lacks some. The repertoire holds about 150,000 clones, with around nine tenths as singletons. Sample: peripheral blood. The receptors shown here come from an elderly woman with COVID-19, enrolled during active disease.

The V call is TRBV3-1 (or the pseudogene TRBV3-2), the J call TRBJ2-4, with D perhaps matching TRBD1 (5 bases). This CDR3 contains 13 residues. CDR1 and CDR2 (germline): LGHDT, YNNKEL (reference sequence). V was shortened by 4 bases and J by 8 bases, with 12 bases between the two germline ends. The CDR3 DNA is TGTGCCAGCAGCCCATCAGGGTTGGACATTCAGTACTTC. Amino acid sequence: CASSPSGLDIQYF.

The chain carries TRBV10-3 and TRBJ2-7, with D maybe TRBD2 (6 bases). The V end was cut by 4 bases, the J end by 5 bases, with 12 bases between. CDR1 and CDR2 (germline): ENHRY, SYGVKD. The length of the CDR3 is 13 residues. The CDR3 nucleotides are TGTGCCATCAGTGGCTACGGGAGCAACGAGCAGTACTTC. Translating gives CAISGYGSNEQYF.

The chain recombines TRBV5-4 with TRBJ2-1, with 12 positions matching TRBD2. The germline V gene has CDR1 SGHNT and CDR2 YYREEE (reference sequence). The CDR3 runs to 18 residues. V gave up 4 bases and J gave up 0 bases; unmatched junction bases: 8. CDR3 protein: CASSPGTSGWGSYNEQFF. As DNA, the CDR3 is TGTGCCAGCAGCCCCGGGACTAGCGGGTGGGGCTCCTACAATGAGCAGTTCTTC.

The CDR3 DNA reads TGTGCCAGCAGCAGAGGGACTAGCGGGAGGTACGAGCAGTACTTC. It is translated as CASSRGTSGRYEQYF. This sequence joins TRBV7-2 and TRBJ2-7, with 15 bases identical to TRBD2. This CDR3 is 15 amino acids long. Germline V gives CDR1 SGHTA, CDR2 FQGNSA. Losses at the gene ends were 5 bases for V and 4 bases for J; bases not matched to a gene: 3. The full variable domain, completed using reference TRBV7-2 and TRBJ2-7, is GAGVSQSPSNKVTEKGKDVELRCDPISGHTALYWYRQSLGQGLEFLIYFQGNSAPDKSGLPSDRFSAERTGGSVSTLTIQRTQQEDSAVYLCASSRGTSGRYEQYFGPGTRLTVT.

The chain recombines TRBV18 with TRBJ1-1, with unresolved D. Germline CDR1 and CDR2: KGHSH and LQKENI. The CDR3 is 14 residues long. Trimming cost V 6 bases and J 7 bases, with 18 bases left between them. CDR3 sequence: CASSLETGEGEAFF. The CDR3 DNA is TGTGCCAGCTCGCTCGAAACTGGGGAGGGTGAAGCTTTCTTT.

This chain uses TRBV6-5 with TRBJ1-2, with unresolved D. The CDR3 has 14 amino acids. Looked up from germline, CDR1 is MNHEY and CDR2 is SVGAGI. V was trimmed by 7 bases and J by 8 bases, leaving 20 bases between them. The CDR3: CASIPTRGRYGYTF. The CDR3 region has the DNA TGTGCCAGCATCCCCACCCGGGGTAGGTACGGCTACACCTTC.

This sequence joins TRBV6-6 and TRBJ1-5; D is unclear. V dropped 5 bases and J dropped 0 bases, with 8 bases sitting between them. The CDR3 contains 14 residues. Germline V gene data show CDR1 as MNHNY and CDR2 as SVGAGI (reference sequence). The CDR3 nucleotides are TGTGCCAGCAGTCTACCAGGTAGCAATCAGCCCCAGCATTTT. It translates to CASSLPGSNQPQHF.

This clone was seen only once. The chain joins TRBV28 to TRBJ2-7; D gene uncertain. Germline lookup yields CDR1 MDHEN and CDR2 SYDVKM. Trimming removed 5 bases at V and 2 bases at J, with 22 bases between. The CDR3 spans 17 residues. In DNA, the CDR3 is TGTGCCAGCAGTCCTCCGTACCCCGGAAATACAGCCTACGAGCAGTACTTC. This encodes CASSPPYPGNTAYEQYF.

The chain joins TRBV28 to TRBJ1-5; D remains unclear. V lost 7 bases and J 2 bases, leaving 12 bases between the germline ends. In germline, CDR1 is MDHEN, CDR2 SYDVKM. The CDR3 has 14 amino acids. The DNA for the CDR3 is TGTGCCAGCAAGGGCCCGCGGGGCAATCAGCCCCAGCATTTT. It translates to CASKGPRGNQPQHF.

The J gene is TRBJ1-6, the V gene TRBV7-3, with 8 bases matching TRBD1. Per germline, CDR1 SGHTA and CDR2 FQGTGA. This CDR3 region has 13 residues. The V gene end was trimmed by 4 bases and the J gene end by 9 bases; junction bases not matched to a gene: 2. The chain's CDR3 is CASSSGGGSPLHF. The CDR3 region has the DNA TGTGCCAGCAGCTCAGGGGGCGGTTCACCCCTCCACTTT.

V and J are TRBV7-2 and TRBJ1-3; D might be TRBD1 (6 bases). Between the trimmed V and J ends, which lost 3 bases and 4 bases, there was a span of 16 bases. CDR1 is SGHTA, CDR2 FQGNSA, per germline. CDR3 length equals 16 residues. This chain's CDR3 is CASSFRDTAYGNTIYF. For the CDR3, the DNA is TGTGCCAGCAGCTTCCGGGACACCGCATACGGAAACACCATATATTTT.

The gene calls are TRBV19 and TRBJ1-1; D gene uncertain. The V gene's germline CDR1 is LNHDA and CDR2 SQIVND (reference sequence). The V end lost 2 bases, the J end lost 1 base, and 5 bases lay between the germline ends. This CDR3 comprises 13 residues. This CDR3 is CASSIKPNTEAFF. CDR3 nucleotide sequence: TGTGCCAGTAGTATAAAGCCGAACACTGAAGCTTTCTTT.

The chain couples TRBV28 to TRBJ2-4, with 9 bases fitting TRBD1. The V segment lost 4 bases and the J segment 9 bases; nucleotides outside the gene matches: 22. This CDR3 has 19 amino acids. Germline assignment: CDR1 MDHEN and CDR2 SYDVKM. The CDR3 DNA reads TGTGCCAGCAGTTCGTCACAACAGGGGGCTCGGAAAGCGGGTGTCATTCAGTACTTC. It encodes CASSSSQQGARKAGVIQYF. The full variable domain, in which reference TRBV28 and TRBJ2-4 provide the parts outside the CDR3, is DVKVTQSSRYLVKRTGEKVFLECVQDMDHENMFWYRQDPGLGLRLIYFSYDVKMKEKGDIPEGYSVSREKKERFSLILESASTNQTSMYLCASSSSQQGARKAGVIQYFGAGTRLSVL.

DNA of the CDR3: TGTGCCAGCAGAGAGACAGGGTCTTCTGAAGCTTTCTTT. Residues: CASRETGSSEAFF. The chain has TRBV7-2 and TRBJ1-1; 7 bases map to TRBD1. The J segment lost 6 bases and the V segment lost 6 bases, leaving 7 bases of the junction unmatched. Looked up from germline, CDR1 is SGHTA and CDR2 is FQGNSA. This CDR3 is 13 amino acids long. The complete variable domain, with remaining parts taken from reference TRBV7-2 and TRBJ1-1, reads GAGVSQSPSNKVTEKGKDVELRCDPISGHTALYWYRQSLGQGLEFLIYFQGNSAPDKSGLPSDRFSAERTGGSVSTLTIQRTQQEDSAVYLCASRETGSSEAFFGQGTRLTVV.

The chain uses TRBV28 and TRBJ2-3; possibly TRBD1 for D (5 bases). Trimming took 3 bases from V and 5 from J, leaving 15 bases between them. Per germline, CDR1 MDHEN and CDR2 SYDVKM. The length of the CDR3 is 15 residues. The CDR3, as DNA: TGTGCCAGCAGTTTTCGTAGGGGTAGTGAAGATACGCAGTATTTT. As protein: CASSFRRGSEDTQYF.

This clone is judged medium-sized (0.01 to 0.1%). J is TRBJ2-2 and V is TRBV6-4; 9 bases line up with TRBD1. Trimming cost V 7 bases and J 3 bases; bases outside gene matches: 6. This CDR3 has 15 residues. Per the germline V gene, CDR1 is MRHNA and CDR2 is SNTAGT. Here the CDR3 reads CASTLRTGDTGELFF. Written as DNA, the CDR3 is TGTGCCAGCACCCTTCGGACAGGGGACACCGGGGAGCTGTTTTTT.

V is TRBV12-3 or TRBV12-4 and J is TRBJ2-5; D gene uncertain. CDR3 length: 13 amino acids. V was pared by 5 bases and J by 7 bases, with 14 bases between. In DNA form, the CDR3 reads TGTGCCAGCAGTACGGCCCCCCGAGGGACCCAGTACTTC. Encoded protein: CASSTAPRGTQYF.

This CDR3 reads CASSRELRYGYTF. CDR3 in DNA: TGTGCCAGCAGCCGGGAGTTACGCTATGGCTACACCTTC. The chain employs TRBV7-9 and TRBJ1-2; no clear D gene. V was pared by 5 bases and J by 4 bases, with 11 bases between. Germline V gene data show CDR1 as SEHNR and CDR2 as FQNEAQ (reference sequence). This CDR3 is 13 amino acids long.